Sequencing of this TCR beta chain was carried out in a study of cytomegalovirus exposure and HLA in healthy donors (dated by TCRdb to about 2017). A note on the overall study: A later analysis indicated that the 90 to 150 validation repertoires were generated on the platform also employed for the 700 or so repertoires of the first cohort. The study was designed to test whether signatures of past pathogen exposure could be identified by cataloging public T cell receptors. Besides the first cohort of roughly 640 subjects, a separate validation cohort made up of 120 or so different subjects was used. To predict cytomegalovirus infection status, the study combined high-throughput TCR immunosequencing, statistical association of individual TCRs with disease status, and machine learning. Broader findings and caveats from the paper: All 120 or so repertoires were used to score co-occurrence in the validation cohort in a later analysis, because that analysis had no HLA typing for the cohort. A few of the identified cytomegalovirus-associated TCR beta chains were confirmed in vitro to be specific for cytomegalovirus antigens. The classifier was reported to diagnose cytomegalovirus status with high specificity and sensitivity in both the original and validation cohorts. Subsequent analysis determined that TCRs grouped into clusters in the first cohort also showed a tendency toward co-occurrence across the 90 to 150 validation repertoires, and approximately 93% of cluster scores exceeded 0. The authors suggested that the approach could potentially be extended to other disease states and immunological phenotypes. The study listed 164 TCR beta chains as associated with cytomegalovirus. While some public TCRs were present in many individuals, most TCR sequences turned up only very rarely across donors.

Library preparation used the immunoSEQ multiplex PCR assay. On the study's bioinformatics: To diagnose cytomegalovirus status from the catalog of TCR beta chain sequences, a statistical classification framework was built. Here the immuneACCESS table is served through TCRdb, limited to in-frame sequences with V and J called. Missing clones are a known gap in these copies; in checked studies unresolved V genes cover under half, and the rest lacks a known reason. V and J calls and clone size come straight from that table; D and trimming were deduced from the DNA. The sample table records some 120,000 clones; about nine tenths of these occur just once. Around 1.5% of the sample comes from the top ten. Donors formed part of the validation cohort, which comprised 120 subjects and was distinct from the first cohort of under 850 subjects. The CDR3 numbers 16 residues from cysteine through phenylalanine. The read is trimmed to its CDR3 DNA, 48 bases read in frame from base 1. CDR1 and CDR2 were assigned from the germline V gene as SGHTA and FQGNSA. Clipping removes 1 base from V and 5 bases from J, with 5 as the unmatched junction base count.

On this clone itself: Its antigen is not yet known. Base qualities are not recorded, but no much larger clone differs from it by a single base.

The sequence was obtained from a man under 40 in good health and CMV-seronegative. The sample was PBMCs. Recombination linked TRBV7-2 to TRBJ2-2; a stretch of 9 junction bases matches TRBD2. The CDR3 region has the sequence CASSLGLAGWTGELFF. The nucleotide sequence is TGTGCCAGCAGCTTAGGCCTAGCGGGATGGACCGGGGAGCTGTTTTTT.